The 26 T cell receptor beta chains below were found in one sample sequenced in a study of shared clonotypes between healthy human individuals. Measured with immunoSEQ multiplex PCR; TCRdb has only the in-frame clones, and not every one. Of about 2.2 million clones listed, around 93% are singletons. Naive CD8 cells lacked CD45RO and underwent positive selection for CCR7, leaving out terminally differentiated effector memory CD45RA+ cells. Sequencing was done on a sample of naive CD8+ T cells from PBMCs. The receptors shown here come from a young man in good health. Some clones in this sample may be carry-over from other donors' samples.

This clone was seen only a few times. The chain employs TRBV4-1 and TRBJ2-2; D assignment may be TRBD1 or TRBD2 (5 bases each). Germline CDR1 MGHRA, CDR2 YSYEKL. V gave up 2 bases and J gave up 1 base, with 11 bases separating them. This CDR3 is built from 16 residues. CDR3 sequence reads: CASSQSGTVNTGELFF. Written as DNA, the CDR3 is TGCGCCAGCAGCCAATCGGGGACGGTGAACACCGGGGAGCTGTTTTTT.

The CDR3 nucleotides are TGCGCCAGCAGCTTCCTCGGGGGAACCTACAATGAGCAGTTCTTC. This sequence encodes CASSFLGGTYNEQFF. V and J are TRBV5-1 and TRBJ2-1; D may be TRBD2 (6 bases). This CDR3 is 15 amino acids long. Per the germline V gene, CDR1 is SGHRS and CDR2 is YFSETQ. V lost 2 bases and J 2 bases, leaving 11 bases between the germline ends.

The V call is TRBV11-3, the J call TRBJ2-1; maybe TRBD1 (5 bases). The germline V gene has CDR1 SGHNT and CDR2 YENEEA. The length of the CDR3 is 16 residues. Trimming removed 1 base from V and 0 bases from J, with 10 bases in between. CDR3 in amino acids: CASSLAGYVSYNEQFF. The CDR3, as DNA: TGTGCCAGCAGCTTAGCAGGGTACGTCTCCTACAATGAGCAGTTCTTC.

This chain links TRBV9 with TRBJ1-2, with 11 nucleotides matching TRBD1. The CDR3 totals 16 residues. The germline gives CDR1 SGDLS, CDR2 YYNGEE. V was pared by 3 bases and J by 1 base, with 5 bases of the junction left unmatched. CDR3 nucleotides: TGTGCCAGCAGCGCCGTGGGACAGGGGGTTAACTATGGCTACACCTTC. As protein: CASSAVGQGVNYGYTF.

The chain joins TRBV14 to TRBJ1-2, with TRBD1 identical over 7 bases. CDR3 length: 14 amino acids. Trimming at V came to 4 bases and at J to 8 bases, leaving 10 bases not matched to a gene. The germline V gene encodes CDR1 SGHDN and CDR2 FVKESK. The DNA for the CDR3 is TGTGCCAGCAGCCCGGGCGCAGGGGGTAGAGGCTACACCTTC. Its translation is CASSPGAGGRGYTF.

This clone has a handful of counts. This sample includes further DNA sequences coding for the same CDR3. The chain recombines TRBV9 with TRBJ2-7; 7 bases align to TRBD2. The V gene end was trimmed by 3 bases and the J gene end by 4 bases; junction bases not matched to a gene: 4. The CDR3 length is 13 residues. CDR1 and CDR2 (germline): SGDLS, YYNGEE. CDR3 in amino acids: CASSAGTTYEQYF. CDR3 sequence (DNA): TGTGCCAGCAGCGCCGGGACTACTTACGAGCAGTACTTC.

In its sample, this clone was seen once. The chain joins TRBV28 to TRBJ2-5, with 11 nucleotides matching TRBD2. V was clipped by 8 bases and J by 0 bases; unmatched bases: 8. Germline CDR1 MDHEN, CDR2 SYDVKM. CDR3 length equals 16 residues. The CDR3 DNA is TGTGCCAGCCTGGGACTAGCGGAGTCGGACCAAGAGACCCAGTACTTC. It specifies CASLGLAESDQETQYF.

The V and J genes are TRBV7-8 and TRBJ2-5; 13 bases map to TRBD2. The CDR3 is 16 amino acids. V shed 5 bases, J shed 5 bases, and the junction held 8 bases outside the gene matches. Germline values: CDR1 SGHVS, CDR2 FQNEAQ. CDR3 sequence: CASSQGLAGYKETQYF. The CDR3 coding sequence is TGTGCCAGCAGCCAGGGACTAGCGGGATACAAGGAGACCCAGTACTTC.

The V call is TRBV7-9, the J call TRBJ1-5; no firm D call. Germline CDR1 reads SEHNR; CDR2 reads FQNEAQ (reference sequence). Trimming cost V 4 bases and J 3 bases, with 10 bases left between them. The CDR3 length is 14 residues. The CDR3 DNA reads TGTGCCAGCAGCTACGGGCCAAACAATCAGCCCCAGCATTTT. The encoded protein is CASSYGPNNQPQHF.

CDR3 nucleotide sequence: TGTGCCAGTAGGACAGGGGGGGTAGGGACTGAAGCTTTCTTT. This encodes CASRTGGVGTEAFF. This chain links TRBV19 with TRBJ1-1; TRBD1 matches 9 bases. This CDR3 has 14 residues. J gave up 5 bases and V 6 bases, and 7 bases lay outside the gene matches. Looked up from germline, CDR1 is LNHDA and CDR2 is SQIVND (reference sequence).

This chain connects TRBV10-1 to TRBJ1-1; D is undetermined. Germline CDR1 reads WNHNN; CDR2 reads SYGVQD (reference sequence). The CDR3 has 13 residues. Trimming cost V 0 bases and J 6 bases, with 8 bases left between them. The CDR3, as DNA: TGCGCCAGCAGTGAGTCGACACCCTCTGAAGCTTTCTTT. Protein product: CASSESTPSEAFF.

The chain links TRBV4-3 to TRBJ2-6; TRBD2 is a possible D gene (6 bases). Trimming removed 3 bases from V and 0 bases from J, with 18 bases in between. The length of the CDR3 is 19 residues. Germline V gene sequence: CDR1 LGHNA, CDR2 YSLEER. CDR3 amino acids: CASSHTRFAGSSGANVLTF. The CDR3 DNA sequence: TGCGCCAGCAGCCATACCAGGTTCGCGGGAAGCTCTGGGGCCAACGTCCTGACTTTC.

The rearrangement links TRBV4-2 to TRBJ2-5, with unresolved D. Germline CDR1 is LGHNA and CDR2 is YNFKEQ. V lost 0 bases and J 2 bases, leaving 19 bases between the germline ends. The CDR3 extends over 18 amino acids. The CDR3 DNA sequence: TGTGCCAGCAGCCAAGAGGTCCTTACGCACGGTTCACAAGAGACCCAGTACTTC. It translates to CASSQEVLTHGSQETQYF.

The V call is TRBV4-3, the J call TRBJ2-7; 8 nucleotides agree with TRBD2. V lost 0 bases and J lost 0; bases outside the gene matches: 7. This CDR3 comprises 17 residues. Germline V CDR1 and CDR2: LGHNA, YSLEER. The CDR3 DNA is TGCGCCAGCAGCCAAGAAGCCCCGGGACTAGTCTCCTACGAGCAGTACTTC. This gives the protein CASSQEAPGLVSYEQYF.

The chain uses TRBV29-1 and TRBJ2-7; 8 positions match TRBD2. Germline loops: CDR1 SQVTM, CDR2 ANQGSEA. The junction had 13 bases not matched to a gene; V was cut back by 6 bases and J by 6 bases. CDR3 length: 14 amino acids. The CDR3 is CSVEGREGLGEQYF. The CDR3 bases are TGCAGCGTCGAGGGACGGGAGGGCCTGGGCGAGCAGTACTTC.

V is TRBV7-8 and J is TRBJ2-6; D is perhaps TRBD1 (6 bases). There are 18 residues in the CDR3. Germline V lookup: CDR1 SGHVS, CDR2 FQNEAQ. Trimming pared 5 bases from V and 0 bases from J, leaving 17 bases between. This chain's CDR3 is CASSPARGPSSGANVLTF. In DNA, the CDR3 is TGTGCCAGCAGCCCGGCCAGGGGACCCAGCTCTGGGGCCAACGTCCTGACTTTC. The whole variable domain, remainder taken from reference TRBV7-8 and TRBJ2-6, is GAGVSQSPRYKVAKRGQDVALRCDPISGHVSLFWYQQALGQGPEFLTYFQNEAQLDKSGLPSDRFFAERPEGSVSTLKIQRTQQEDSAVYLCASSPARGPSSGANVLTFGAGSRLTVL.

This clone was recorded once. The CDR3: CASGSRGPYEQYF. The DNA of the CDR3 is TGTGCCAGTGGGAGCAGGGGACCCTACGAGCAGTACTTC. This chain uses TRBV27 with TRBJ2-7, with a tentative D call TRBD1 (6 bases). The CDR3 contains 13 residues. Looked up from germline, CDR1 is MNHEY and CDR2 is SMNVEV (reference sequence). The ends were cut back, 9 bases at V and 2 bases at J, with 14 bases in the middle.

The rearrangement joins TRBV7-7 to TRBJ2-7; 8 nucleotides match TRBD1. The length of the CDR3 is 15 residues. Germline CDR1 reads SSHAT; CDR2 reads FNYEAQ (reference sequence). The ends lost 0 bases at V and 2 bases at J; junction bases unmatched: 3. The DNA for the CDR3 is TGTGCCAGCAGCTTAGCTCAGGGGGCTACCTACGAGCAGTACTTC. It specifies CASSLAQGATYEQYF.

This clone appeared a single time. V gene TRBV13 combines with J gene TRBJ2-1, with D possibly TRBD1 on 6 matching bases. Germline V gene data show CDR1 as PRHDT and CDR2 as FYEKMQ (reference sequence). V lost 3 bases and J lost 1, with 10 bases in between. CDR3 length: 15 residues. The CDR3 coding sequence is TGTGCCAGCAGCTTGGGGGCTCCATCCTACAATGAGCAGTTCTTC. The encoded protein is CASSLGAPSYNEQFF.

The V call is TRBV5-6, the J call TRBJ2-3; 11 positions match TRBD1. The length of the CDR3 is 14 residues. With 4 bases clipped from V and 6 bases from J, the junction kept 4 bases outside the gene matches. Germline assignment: CDR1 SGHDT and CDR2 YYEEEE. The DNA for the CDR3 is TGTGCCAGCAGCCCCGGGACAGGGGGGGATACGCAGTATTTT. This sequence encodes CASSPGTGGDTQYF.

The chain links TRBV29-1 to TRBJ2-7; possible D gene TRBD2, 5 bases. The CDR3 loop spans 11 amino acids. The V gene's germline CDR1 is SQVTM and CDR2 ANQGSEA. Trimming left V 3 bases short and J 6 bases short, with 9 bases between. The CDR3 here is CSVDGVGEQYF. The CDR3 nucleotides read TGCAGCGTTGACGGGGTGGGCGAGCAGTACTTC.

The chain uses TRBV30 and TRBJ2-7, with TRBD1 as a possible D gene (5 bases). Germline V CDR1 and CDR2: GTSNPN, SVGIG (reference sequence). The V end was cut by 7 bases, the J end by 2 bases, with 21 bases between. The CDR3 length is 15 residues. The CDR3 sequence: CAFTRHQGLTYEQYF. CDR3 bases: TGTGCCTTTACCCGACACCAGGGCTTGACCTACGAGCAGTACTTC.

The chain employs TRBV6-1 and TRBJ1-1; 8 nucleotides agree with TRBD1. The junction had 10 bases not matched to a gene; V was cut back by 7 bases and J by 6 bases. Germline CDR1 and CDR2: MNHNS and SASEGT. The CDR3 contains 14 residues. CDR3 protein: CASKTRQGWAEAFF. For the CDR3, the DNA is TGTGCCAGCAAAACCCGACAGGGGTGGGCTGAAGCTTTCTTT.

This sequence joins TRBV7-9 and TRBJ1-2; D remains unclear. Trimming took 5 bases from V and 3 from J, leaving 10 bases between them. Germline assignment: CDR1 SEHNR and CDR2 FQNEAQ (reference sequence). The CDR3 totals 13 residues. The CDR3 reads CASSRPPDYGYTF. DNA of the CDR3: TGTGCCAGCAGCCGGCCGCCCGACTATGGCTACACCTTC.

Here the CDR3 reads CASSYPGTGYTF. The DNA of the CDR3 is TGTGCCAGCAGTTACCCAGGGACTGGCTACACCTTC. J is TRBJ1-2 and V is TRBV7-9; a weak D match, TRBD1 (5 bases). The CDR3 covers 12 residues. The V end was cut by 6 bases, the J end by 7 bases, with 12 bases between. The germline gives CDR1 SEHNR, CDR2 FQNEAQ (reference sequence).

V usage is TRBV7-9 and J usage is TRBJ2-3, with 9 bases fitting TRBD1. Germline CDR1 SEHNR, CDR2 FQNEAQ (reference sequence). The CDR3 totals 15 residues. With V trimmed by 4 bases and J by 2 bases, 4 bases remained unmatched. In nucleotides, the CDR3 is TGTGCCAGCAGCTCGACAGGGGGTTCCACAGATACGCAGTATTTT. It specifies CASSSTGGSTDTQYF.